The rows below give T cell receptor beta chains drawn from one sample of a study of neurological immune-mediated disorders. TCRdb reprocessed the 5' RACE reads with MiXCR, giving one entry per CDR3 protein. In the table there are 50,000 or so distinct CDR3 sequences, 3% to 4% of which are singletons. Sample: PBMCs. The receptor source for this set is a man aged 40-49 years with multiple sclerosis. CDR3s include the opening cysteine and the closing phenylalanine or tryptophan. Fields, in order: V gene, CDR3 protein.

>TRBV5-5
CASSLGLGAYEQYF
>TRBV5-5
CASSLNPTGELFF
>TRBV7-2
CASSQGGVETQYF
>TRBV10-2
CARPQGVGDEQFF
>TRBV20-1
CSASPSSGAQEKLFF
>TRBV5-1
CASSLAFSRQGAEQYF
>TRBV5-1
CASSLEGQLYNEQFF
>TRBV7-3
CASSSTGGYTGELFF
>TRBV7-9
CASSFSVGTDTQYF
>TRBV5-5
CASSFGNQAAYEQYF
>TRBV30
CAWSVSRNNYGYTF
>TRBV7-3
CASSRQGGGYTF
>TRBV5-1
CASSLGQSYEQYF
>TRBV2
CASSARTGGLFF
>TRBV5-1
CASSASPTGETDTQYF
>TRBV14
CASWLEVPLTF
>TRBV7-2
CASSRAGFPGEKLFF
>TRBV29-1
CSAGVTDTQYF
>TRBV4-1
CASSQEGDTIYF
>TRBV25-1
CASGNTEAFF
>TRBV3-1
CASSPFSRDTQYF
>TRBV3-1
CASSQDLVSAGELFF
>TRBV12-3/TRBV12-4
CASSPRTGQGTDTQYF
>TRBV6-6
CASTPRGASYEQYF
>TRBV20-1
CSARARDTQYF
>TRBV20-1
CSAVTGYDYNSPLNF
>TRBV7-6
CASSLAQGLLYNEQFF
>TRBV2
CASSDRWAGGYEQYF
>TRBV10-3
CAARKRGDYGELFF
>TRBV20-1
CSARDLGGGWQPQNF
>TRBV7-2
CASSLGTVPNQPQHF
>TRBV20-1
CSAREAGGSTDTQYF
>TRBV19
CASSIGTGGVRGYTF
>TRBV12-3/TRBV12-4
CASSNQVGGEQFF
>TRBV7-2
CASSLELRGGTDTQYF
>TRBV5-6
CASSLVGQVSYEQYF
>TRBV6-2/TRBV6-3
CASSTGAHSGANVLTF
>TRBV20-1
CSASVGGTTDTQYF
>TRBV5-1
CASSPKNIHEQFF
>TRBV29-1
CSVDGTSATDTQYF
>TRBV20-1
CSANTAGLTDTQYF